The text below deals with one TCR beta chain. CDR1 is SGHTA and CDR2 is FQGNSA in the germline V gene. V was cut by 5 bases and J by 0 bases, with 16 bases left in between. The CDR3 has 16 amino acids. These data belong to a study of T cell responses to AZD1222 COVID-19 vaccine. Only in-frame clones appear in the TCRdb table, and some are missing; sequencing was by immunoSEQ multiplex PCR. The table shows roughly 150,000 clones, with approximately 90% occurring only once. The sequencing used peripheral blood, collected 28 days after the second AZD1222 dose. The sequence was obtained from an adult who received the AZD1222 COVID-19 vaccine. This rearrangement joins TRBV7-2 to TRBJ2-5; weak D call: TRBD2 (5 bases). The CDR3 sequence: CASSLWSSGNQETQYF. The CDR3 DNA sequence: TGTGCCAGCAGCCTTTGGTCAAGCGGAAACCAAGAGACCCAGTACTTC.